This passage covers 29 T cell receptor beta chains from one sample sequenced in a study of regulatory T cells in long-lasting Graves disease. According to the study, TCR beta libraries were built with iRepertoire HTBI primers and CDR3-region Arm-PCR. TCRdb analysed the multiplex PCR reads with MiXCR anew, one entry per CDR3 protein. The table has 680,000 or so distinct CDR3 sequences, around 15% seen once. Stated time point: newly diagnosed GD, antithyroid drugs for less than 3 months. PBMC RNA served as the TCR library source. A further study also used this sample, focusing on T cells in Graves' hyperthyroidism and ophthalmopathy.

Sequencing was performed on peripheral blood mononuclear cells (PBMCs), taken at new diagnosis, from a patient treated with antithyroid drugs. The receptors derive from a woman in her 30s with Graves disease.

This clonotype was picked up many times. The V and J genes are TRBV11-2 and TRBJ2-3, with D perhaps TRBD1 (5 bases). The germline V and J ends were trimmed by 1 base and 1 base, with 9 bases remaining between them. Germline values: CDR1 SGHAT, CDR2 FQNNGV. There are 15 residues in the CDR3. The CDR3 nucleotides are TGTGCCAGCAGCTTAGCAGGGCAGCGCACAGATACGCAGTATTTT. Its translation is CASSLAGQRTDTQYF.

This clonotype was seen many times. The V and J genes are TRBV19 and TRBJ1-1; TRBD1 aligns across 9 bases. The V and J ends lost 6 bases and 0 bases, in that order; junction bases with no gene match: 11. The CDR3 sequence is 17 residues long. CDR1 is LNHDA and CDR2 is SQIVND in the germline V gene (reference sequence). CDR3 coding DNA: TGTGCCAGTAGCCCTGGGAGGACAGGGGTAATGAACACTGAAGCTTTCTTT. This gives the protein CASSPGRTGVMNTEAFF.

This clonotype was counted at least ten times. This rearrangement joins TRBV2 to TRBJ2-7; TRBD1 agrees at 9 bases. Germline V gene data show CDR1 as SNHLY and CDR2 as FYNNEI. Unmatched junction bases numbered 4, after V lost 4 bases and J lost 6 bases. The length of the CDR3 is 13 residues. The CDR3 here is CASSVRDRVEQYF. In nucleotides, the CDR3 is TGTGCCAGCAGTGTCCGGGACAGGGTCGAGCAGTACTTC. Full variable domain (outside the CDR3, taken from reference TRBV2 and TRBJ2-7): EPEVTQTPSHQVTQMGQEVILRCVPISNHLYFYWYRQILGQKVEFLVSFYNNEISEKSEIFDDQFSVERPDGSNFTLKIRSTKLEDSAMYFCASSVRDRVEQYFGPGTRLTVT.

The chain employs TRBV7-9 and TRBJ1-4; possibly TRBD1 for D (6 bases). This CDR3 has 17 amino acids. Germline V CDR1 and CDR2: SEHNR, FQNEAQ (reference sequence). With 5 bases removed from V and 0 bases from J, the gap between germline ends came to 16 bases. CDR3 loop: CASSPRGTSATNEKLFF. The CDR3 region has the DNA TGTGCCAGCAGCCCTAGGGGGACAAGTGCAACTAATGAAAAACTGTTTTTT.

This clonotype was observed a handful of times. As DNA, the CDR3 is TGTGCCAGTAGCAGTCGGCAGGGAGTGATCACAGATACGCAGTATTTT. It yields the protein CASSSRQGVITDTQYF. The chain joins TRBV14 to TRBJ2-3; D is possibly TRBD1 or TRBD2 (5 bases each). CDR3 length: 16 amino acids. V lost 9 bases, J lost 2 bases, and 21 bases lay in between. From germline, CDR1 is SGHDN and CDR2 FVKESK.

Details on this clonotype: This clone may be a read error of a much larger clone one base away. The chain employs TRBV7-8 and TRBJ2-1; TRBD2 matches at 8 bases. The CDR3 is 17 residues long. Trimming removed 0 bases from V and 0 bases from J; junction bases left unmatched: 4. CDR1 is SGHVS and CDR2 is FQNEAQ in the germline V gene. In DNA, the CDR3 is TGTGCCAGCAGCTTAGCCTTAGCGGGGAGCTCCTACAATGAGCAGTTCTTC. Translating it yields CASSLALAGSSYNEQFF.

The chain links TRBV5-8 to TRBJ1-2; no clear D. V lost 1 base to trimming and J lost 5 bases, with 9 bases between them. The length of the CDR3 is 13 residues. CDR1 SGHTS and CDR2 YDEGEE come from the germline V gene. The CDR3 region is CASSLYRSYGYTF. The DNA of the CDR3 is TGTGCCAGCAGCTTGTACAGATCGTATGGCTACACCTTC.

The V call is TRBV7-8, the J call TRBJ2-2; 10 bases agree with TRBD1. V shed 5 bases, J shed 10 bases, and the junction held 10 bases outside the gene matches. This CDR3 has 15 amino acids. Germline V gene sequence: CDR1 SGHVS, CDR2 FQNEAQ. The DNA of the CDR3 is TGTGCCAGCAGCACAGGGACAGGGGTTGGCGTGGAGCTGTTTTTT. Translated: CASSTGTGVGVELFF.

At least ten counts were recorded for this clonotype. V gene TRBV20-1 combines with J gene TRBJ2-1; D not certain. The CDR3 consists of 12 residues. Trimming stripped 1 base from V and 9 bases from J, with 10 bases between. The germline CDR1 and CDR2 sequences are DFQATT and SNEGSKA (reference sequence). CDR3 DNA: TGCAGTGCTAGAGCCCTCCTGAGTGAGCAGTTCTTC. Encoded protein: CSARALLSEQFF.

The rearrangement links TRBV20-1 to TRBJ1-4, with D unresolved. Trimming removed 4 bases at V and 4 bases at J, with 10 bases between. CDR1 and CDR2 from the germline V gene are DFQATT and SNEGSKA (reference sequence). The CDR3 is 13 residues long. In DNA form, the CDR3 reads TGCAGTGCTACGACAAGCTATAATGAAAAACTGTTTTTT. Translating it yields CSATTSYNEKLFF.

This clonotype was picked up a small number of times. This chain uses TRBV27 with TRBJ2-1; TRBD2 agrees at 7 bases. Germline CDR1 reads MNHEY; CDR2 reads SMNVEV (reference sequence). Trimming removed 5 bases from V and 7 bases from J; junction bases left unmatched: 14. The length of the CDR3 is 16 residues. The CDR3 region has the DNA TGTGCCAGCAGTCCCCTTGGGACTACAGCGGGGAATGAGCAGTTCTTC. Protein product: CASSPLGTTAGNEQFF.

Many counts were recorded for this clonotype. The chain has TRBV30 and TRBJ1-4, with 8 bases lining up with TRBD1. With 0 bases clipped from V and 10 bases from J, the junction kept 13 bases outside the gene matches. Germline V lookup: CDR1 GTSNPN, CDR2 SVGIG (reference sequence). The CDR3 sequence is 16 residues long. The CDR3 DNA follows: TGTGCCTGGAGTGTAGGGGGAGGACAGGGAGCAACAAAACTGTTTTTT. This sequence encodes CAWSVGGGQGATKLFF. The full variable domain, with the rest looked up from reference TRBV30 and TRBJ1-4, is SQTIHQWPATLVQPVGSPLSLECTVEGTSNPNLYWYRQAAGRGLQLLFYSVGIGQISSEVPQNLSASRPQDRQFILSSKKLLLSDSGFYLCAWSVGGGQGATKLFFGSGTQLSVL.

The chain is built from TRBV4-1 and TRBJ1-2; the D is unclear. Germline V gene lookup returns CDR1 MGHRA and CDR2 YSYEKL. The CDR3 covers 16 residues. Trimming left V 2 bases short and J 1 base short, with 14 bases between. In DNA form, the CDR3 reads TGCGCCAGCAGCCAAAGATCGGGGAGCAATAACTATGGCTACACCTTC. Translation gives CASSQRSGSNNYGYTF.

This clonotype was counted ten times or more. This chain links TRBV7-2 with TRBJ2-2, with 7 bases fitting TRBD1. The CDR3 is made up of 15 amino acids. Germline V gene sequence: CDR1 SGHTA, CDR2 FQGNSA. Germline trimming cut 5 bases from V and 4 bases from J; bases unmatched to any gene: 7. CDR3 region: CASSKTGDPTGELFF. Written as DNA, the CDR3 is TGTGCCAGCAGCAAAACAGGGGACCCCACCGGGGAGCTGTTTTTT.

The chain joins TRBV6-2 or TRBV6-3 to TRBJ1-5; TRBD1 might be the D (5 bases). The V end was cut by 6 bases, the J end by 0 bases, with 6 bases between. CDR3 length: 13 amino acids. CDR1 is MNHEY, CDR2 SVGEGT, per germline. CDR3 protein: CASRTDSNQPQHF. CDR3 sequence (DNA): TGTGCCAGCAGGACAGATAGCAATCAGCCCCAGCATTTT.

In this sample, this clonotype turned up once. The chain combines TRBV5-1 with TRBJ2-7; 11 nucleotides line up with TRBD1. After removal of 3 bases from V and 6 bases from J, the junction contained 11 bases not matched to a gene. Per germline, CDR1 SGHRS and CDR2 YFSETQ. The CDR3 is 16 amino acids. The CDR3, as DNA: TGCGCCAGCAGCTACAACCTCGGGACAGGGGGTGGCGAGCAGTACTTC. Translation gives CASSYNLGTGGGEQYF.

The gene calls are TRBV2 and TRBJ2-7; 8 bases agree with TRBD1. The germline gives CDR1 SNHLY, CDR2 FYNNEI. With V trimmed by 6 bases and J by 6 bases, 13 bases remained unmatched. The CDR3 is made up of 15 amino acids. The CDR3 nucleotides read TGTGCCAGCAGCCAGCGGCAGGGGGCGTTCTTCGAGCAGTACTTC. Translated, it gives CASSQRQGAFFEQYF.

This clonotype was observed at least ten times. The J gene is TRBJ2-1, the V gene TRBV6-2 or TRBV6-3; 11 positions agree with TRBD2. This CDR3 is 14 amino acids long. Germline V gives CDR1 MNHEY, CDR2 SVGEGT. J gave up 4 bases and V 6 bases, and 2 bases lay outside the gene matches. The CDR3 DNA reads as TGTGCCAGCAGACGGACTAGCGGGTACAATGAGCAGTTCTTC. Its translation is CASRRTSGYNEQFF.

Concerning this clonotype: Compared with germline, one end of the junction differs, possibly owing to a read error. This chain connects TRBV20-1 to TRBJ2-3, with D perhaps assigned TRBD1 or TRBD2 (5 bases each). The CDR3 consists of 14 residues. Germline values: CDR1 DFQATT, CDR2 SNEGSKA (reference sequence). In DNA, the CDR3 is TGCAGTGCTCAAGACCCAAGAGGGGCAGATACGCGGTATTTT. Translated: CSAQDPRGADTRYF.

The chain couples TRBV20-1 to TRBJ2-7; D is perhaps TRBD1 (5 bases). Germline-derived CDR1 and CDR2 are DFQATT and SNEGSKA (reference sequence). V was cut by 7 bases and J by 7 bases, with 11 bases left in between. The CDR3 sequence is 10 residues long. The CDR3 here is CSGRVEEQYF. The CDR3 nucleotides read TGCAGTGGCAGGGTGGAGGAGCAGTACTTC.

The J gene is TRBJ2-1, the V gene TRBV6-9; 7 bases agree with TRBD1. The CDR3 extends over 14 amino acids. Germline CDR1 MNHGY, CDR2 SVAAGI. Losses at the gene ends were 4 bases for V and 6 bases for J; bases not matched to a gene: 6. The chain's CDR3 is CASSSLGQVNEQFF. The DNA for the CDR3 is TGTGCCAGCAGTTCGCTAGGACAGGTCAATGAGCAGTTCTTC.

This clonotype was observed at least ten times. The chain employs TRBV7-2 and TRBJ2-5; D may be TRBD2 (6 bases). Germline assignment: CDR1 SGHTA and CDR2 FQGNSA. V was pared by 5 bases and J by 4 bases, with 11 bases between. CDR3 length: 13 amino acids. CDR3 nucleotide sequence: TGTGCCAGCAGCCCGACTAGTATAGAGACCCAGTACTTC. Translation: CASSPTSIETQYF.

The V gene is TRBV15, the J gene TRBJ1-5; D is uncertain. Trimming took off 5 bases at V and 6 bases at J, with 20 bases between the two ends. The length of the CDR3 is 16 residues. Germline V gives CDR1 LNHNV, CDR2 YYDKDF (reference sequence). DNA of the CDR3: TGTGCCACCAGCGGAGGAAAAGGCTATTCCCCTCAGCCCCAGCATTTT. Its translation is CATSGGKGYSPQPQHF.

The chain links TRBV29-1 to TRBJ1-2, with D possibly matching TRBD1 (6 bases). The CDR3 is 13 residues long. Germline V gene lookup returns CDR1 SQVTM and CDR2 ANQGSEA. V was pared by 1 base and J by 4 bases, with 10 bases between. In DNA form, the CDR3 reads TGCAGCGTTGAAGGTGACAGGTTCTATGGCTACACCTTC. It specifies CSVEGDRFYGYTF.

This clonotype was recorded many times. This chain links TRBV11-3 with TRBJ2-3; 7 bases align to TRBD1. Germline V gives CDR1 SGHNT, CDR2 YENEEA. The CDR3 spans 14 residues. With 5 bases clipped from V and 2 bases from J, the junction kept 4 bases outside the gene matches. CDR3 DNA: TGTGCCAGCAGCATGGGACAGCACACAGATACGCAGTATTTT. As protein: CASSMGQHTDTQYF.

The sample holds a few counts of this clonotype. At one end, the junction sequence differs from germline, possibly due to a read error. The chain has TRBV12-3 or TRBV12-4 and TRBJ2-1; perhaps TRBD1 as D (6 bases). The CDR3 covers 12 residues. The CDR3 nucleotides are TGTGCCAGCAGTCCAAACCCGGGACAATTGGTCTTC. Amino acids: CASSPNPGQLVF.

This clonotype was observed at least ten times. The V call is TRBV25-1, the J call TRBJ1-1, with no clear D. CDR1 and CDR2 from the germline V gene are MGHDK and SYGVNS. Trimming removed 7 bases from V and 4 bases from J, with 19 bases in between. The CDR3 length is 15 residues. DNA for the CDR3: TGTGCCAGCATCAGCGAGTTGGTAGGGAGCACTGAAGCTTTCTTT. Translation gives CASISELVGSTEAFF.

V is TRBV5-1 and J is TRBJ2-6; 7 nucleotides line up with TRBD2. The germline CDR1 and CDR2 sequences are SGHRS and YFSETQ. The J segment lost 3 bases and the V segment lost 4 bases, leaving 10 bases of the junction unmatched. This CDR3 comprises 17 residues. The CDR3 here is CASSAGGGSGGANVLTF. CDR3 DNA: TGCGCCAGCAGCGCTGGGGGGGGGTCAGGTGGGGCCAACGTCCTGACTTTC.

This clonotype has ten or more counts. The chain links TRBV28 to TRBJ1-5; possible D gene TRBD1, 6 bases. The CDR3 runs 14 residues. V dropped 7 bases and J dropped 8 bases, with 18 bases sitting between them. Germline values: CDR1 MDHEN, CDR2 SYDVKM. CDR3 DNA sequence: TGTGCCAGCATTTTTTCGGGGGGCGCAGAGCCCCAGCATTTT. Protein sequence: CASIFSGGAEPQHF.